This T cell receptor beta chain was found in a study of cytomegalovirus exposure and HLA in healthy donors. On the study more broadly: Falling in the Caucasian-associated ancestry cluster were 65% to 90% of approximately 400 genotyped donors. Whole-study findings and limits: In an earlier analysis, about 90% or about 30%: the productive usage of most TCR beta V segments. Researchers had no immune exposure information except CMV serostatus available.

About this clone itself: Its specificity is unknown.

A multiplex PCR was run with 60 Vbeta primers and 13 Jbeta primers. Using immunoSEQ multiplex PCR, the repertoire was profiled, and TCRdb retains in-frame clones only, with some absent. The sample has approximately 110,000 clones, under 85% seen once. In germline, CDR1 is WNHNN, CDR2 SYGVQD (reference sequence). Losses at the gene ends were 8 bases for V and 6 bases for J; bases not matched to a gene: 13. This CDR3 spans 14 amino acids. This clonotype originated in a human donor in good health. Sequencing was done on a sample of PBMCs. The rearrangement links TRBV10-1 to TRBJ2-7; 7 positions match TRBD2. CDR3 bases: TGCGCCAGCTCCTCGGGACTAATCACCGGCGAGCAGTACTTC. It specifies CASSSGLITGEQYF.